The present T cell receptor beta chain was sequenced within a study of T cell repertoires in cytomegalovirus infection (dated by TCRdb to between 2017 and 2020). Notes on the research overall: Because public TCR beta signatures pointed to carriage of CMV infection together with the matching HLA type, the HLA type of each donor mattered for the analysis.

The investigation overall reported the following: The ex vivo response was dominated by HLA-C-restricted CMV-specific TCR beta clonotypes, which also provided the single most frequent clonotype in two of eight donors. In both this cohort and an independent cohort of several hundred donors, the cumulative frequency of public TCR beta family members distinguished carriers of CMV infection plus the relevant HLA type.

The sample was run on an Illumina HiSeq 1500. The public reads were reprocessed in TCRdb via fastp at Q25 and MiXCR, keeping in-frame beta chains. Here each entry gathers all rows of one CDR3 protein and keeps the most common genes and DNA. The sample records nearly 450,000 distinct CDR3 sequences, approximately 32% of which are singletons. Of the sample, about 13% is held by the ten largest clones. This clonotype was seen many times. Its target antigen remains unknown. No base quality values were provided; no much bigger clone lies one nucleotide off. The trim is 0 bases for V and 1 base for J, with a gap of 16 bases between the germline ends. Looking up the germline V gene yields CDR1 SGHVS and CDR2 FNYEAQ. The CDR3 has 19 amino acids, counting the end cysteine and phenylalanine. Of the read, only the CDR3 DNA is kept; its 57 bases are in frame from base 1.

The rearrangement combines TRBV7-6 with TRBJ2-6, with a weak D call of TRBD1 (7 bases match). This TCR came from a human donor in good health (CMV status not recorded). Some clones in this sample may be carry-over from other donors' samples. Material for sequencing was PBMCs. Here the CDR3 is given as CASSLASDRDLSGANVLTF. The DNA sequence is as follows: TGTGCCAGCAGCTTAGCATCCGACAGGGACTTATCTGGGGCCAACGTCCTGACTTTC.